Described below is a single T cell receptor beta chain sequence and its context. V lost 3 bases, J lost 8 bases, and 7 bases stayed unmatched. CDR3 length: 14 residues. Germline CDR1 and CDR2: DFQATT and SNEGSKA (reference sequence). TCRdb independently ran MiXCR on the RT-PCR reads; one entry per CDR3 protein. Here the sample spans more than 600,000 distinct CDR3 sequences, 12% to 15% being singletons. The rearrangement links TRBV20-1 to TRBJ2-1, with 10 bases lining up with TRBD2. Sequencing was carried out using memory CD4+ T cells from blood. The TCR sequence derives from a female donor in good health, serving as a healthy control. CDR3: CSASEASGSDEQFF. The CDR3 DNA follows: TGCAGTGCTAGTGAGGCTAGCGGGAGCGATGAGCAGTTCTTC.